This note documents a single T cell receptor (beta chain) sequence. The antigen remains unidentified. Profiled with immunoSEQ multiplex PCR; TCRdb holds only in-frame clones, not every one. This sample has under 130,000 clones, with 70% to 90% found just once. These data belong to a study of cytomegalovirus exposure and HLA in healthy donors. Study context: Per a later analysis, the roughly 670 first-cohort and 110 or so validation repertoires shared one platform. Overall study results and limits: Overall, approximately 150 TCR beta chains were annotated as cytomegalovirus-associated. Subsequent analysis of the roughly 120 validation repertoires found a tendency for first-cohort TCR clusters to co-occur. In vitro checks showed that three CMV-associated chains really do target CMV antigens.

Germline lookup yields CDR1 MDHEN and CDR2 SYDVKM. The length of the CDR3 is 15 residues. Between the trimmed V and J ends, which lost 3 bases and 3 bases, there was a span of 15 bases. The clonotype was recovered from a woman aged 18 to 35 in good health and CMV-seropositive. Sequencing input: PBMCs. J is TRBJ2-7 and V is TRBV28, with a tentative D call TRBD2 (6 bases). The CDR3 here is CASSFGASVYYEQYF. CDR3 bases: TGTGCCAGCAGTTTCGGGGCTAGCGTTTACTACGAGCAGTACTTC.